The 8 T cell receptor beta chains given below trace back to one sample, sequenced in a study of blood T cell repertoires in COVID-19. TCRdb's table, derived via immunoSEQ multiplex PCR, lists solely in-frame clones and lacks some. The sample carries around 300,000 clones, approximately 81% recorded once. Sequencing was performed on PBMCs or T cells enriched from blood (not recorded which). All receptors come from a woman aged 50 to 65 who had recovered from COVID-19.

This chain connects TRBV27 to TRBJ2-7; TRBD1 agrees at 9 bases. The germline gives CDR1 MNHEY, CDR2 SMNVEV (reference sequence). V shed 3 bases, J shed 4 bases, and the junction held 10 bases outside the gene matches. CDR3 length: 16 residues. Here the CDR3 DNA reads TGTGCCAGCAGTTTCTGGACAGGGGCAACCATTTACGAGCAGTACTTC. This codes for CASSFWTGATIYEQYF.

This chain joins TRBV9 and TRBJ2-2, with no clear D. The CDR3 length is 13 residues. Per the germline V gene, CDR1 is SGDLS and CDR2 is YYNGEE. V was trimmed by 0 bases and J by 7 bases, leaving 7 bases between them. CDR3 nucleotide sequence: TGTGCCAGCAGCGTAGCTAGTCTCGGGGAGCTGTTTTTT. Its translation: CASSVASLGELFF.

This sequence joins TRBV11-2 and TRBJ1-3, with 8 bases fitting TRBD1. The CDR3 is 18 amino acids. Germline assignment: CDR1 SGHAT and CDR2 FQNNGV. V lost 4 bases, J lost 2 bases, and 13 bases stayed unmatched. CDR3 protein: CASSSAGTGFQPGNTIYF. The CDR3, as DNA: TGTGCCAGCAGCTCGGCCGGGACAGGCTTTCAACCTGGAAACACCATATATTTT.

The gene calls are TRBV15 and TRBJ2-5, with TRBD1 identical over 9 bases. Trimming removed 0 bases from V and 4 bases from J; junction bases left unmatched: 3. This CDR3 has 15 residues. Per the germline V gene, CDR1 is LNHNV and CDR2 is YYDKDF (reference sequence). The CDR3 DNA follows: TGTGCCACCAGCAGAGACCCGACAGGGGGAGAGACCCAGTACTTC. It is translated as CATSRDPTGGETQYF.

The rearrangement uses TRBV10-2 and TRBJ1-5; TRBD1 aligns across 8 bases. There are 14 residues in the CDR3. V was pared by 3 bases and J by 7 bases, with 5 bases of the junction left unmatched. Per the germline V gene, CDR1 is WSHSY and CDR2 is SAAADI. The chain's CDR3 is CASSDQGARQPQHF. In DNA, the CDR3 is TGCGCCAGCAGTGACCAGGGGGCTCGGCAGCCCCAGCATTTT.

This chain connects TRBV29-1 to TRBJ2-5; TRBD1 matches at 9 bases. Germline-derived CDR1 and CDR2 are SQVTM and ANQGSEA. With 8 bases clipped from V and 5 bases from J, the junction kept 9 bases outside the gene matches. The CDR3 is made up of 13 amino acids. This CDR3 is CSILGQGLETQYF. CDR3 DNA sequence: TGCAGCATCCTGGGACAGGGTTTGGAGACCCAGTACTTC. The whole variable domain, filled in from reference TRBV29-1 and TRBJ2-5, reads SAVISQKPSRDICQRGTSLTIQCQVDSQVTMMFWYRQQPGQSLTLIATANQGSEATYESGFVIDKFPISRPNLTFSTLTVSNMSPEDSSIYLCSILGQGLETQYFGPGTRLLVL.

The chain is built from TRBV4-1 and TRBJ2-1; D might be TRBD2 (6 bases). V lost 0 bases to trimming and J lost 3 bases, with 12 bases between them. The CDR3 is 16 amino acids. Per germline, CDR1 MGHRA and CDR2 YSYEKL. CDR3 in DNA: TGCGCCAGCAGCCAAGAAGACGGGGGTATCTACAATGAGCAGTTCTTC. Its translation: CASSQEDGGIYNEQFF.

V and J are TRBV12-3 or TRBV12-4 and TRBJ2-2; 7 bases are shared with TRBD2. V lost 4 bases and J lost 5; bases outside the gene matches: 1. The CDR3 is 13 amino acids. This CDR3 reads CASSWGGTGELFF. CDR3 DNA sequence: TGTGCCAGCAGTTGGGGGGGGACCGGGGAGCTGTTTTTT.